This note documents a single T cell receptor (beta chain) sequence. Sequencing used immunoSEQ multiplex PCR; TCRdb keeps in-frame clones, though not all of them. This sample has tens of thousands of clones, with 91% found just once. CDR3 length: 15 amino acids. V was pared by 5 bases and J by 2 bases, with 13 bases between. The germline V gene encodes CDR1 MNHEY and CDR2 SVGEGT. This sample is part of a study of blood T cell repertoires in COVID-19. At the level of the study: Material from acute and convalescent COVID-19 was sourced from the United States, Italy and Spain. T cells, B-cell-depleted T cells, or PBMCs supplied cDNA or gDNA.

The chain recombines TRBV6-2 or TRBV6-3 with TRBJ2-1; possible D gene TRBD2, 6 bases. The clonotype originates from a human donor with active COVID-19. The donor label of this sample is uncertain. Sequencing was carried out using peripheral blood. CDR3 residues: CASSPTRSAYNEQFF. The CDR3 nucleotides read TGTGCCAGCAGTCCGACTAGAAGCGCCTACAATGAGCAGTTCTTC.